This T cell receptor beta chain was profiled in a study of tumor-infiltrating lymphocytes in primary liver carcinoma. About the research overall: Patients included men and women of 30 to 69 years.

Total RNA and DNA came together from roughly 20-30 mg of bulk tissue without cell sorting. Primary liver carcinoma, confirmed by histopathology, was surgically resected. Using a constant-region primer together with ProtoScript II reverse transcriptase, TCR beta cDNA was made from around 500 ng of total RNA. It was through three nested multiplex PCR rounds of slightly modified ARM-PCR that TCR beta libraries arose. PCR rounds one and two used TRBV1-TRBV30 forward primers with a C-beta reverse primer for 10 cycles each. Via MiXCR, TCRdb re-called the multiplex PCR reads, giving one row per CDR3 protein. Of tens of thousands of distinct CDR3 sequences detected, roughly 70% appear once; the ten largest clones hold about 29%. This clonotype appeared a single time. Its target is unknown. Study-wide results and limits: Tumors carried a top-250-clone fraction significantly exceeding that of blood (p = 0.039).

Looked up from germline, CDR1 is SGHAT and CDR2 is FQNNGV. This CDR3 has 16 residues. The V gene lost 5 bases and the J gene lost 3 bases, with 19 bases spanning the gap. This sequence joins TRBV11-2 and TRBJ2-5; D assignment may be TRBD1 or TRBD2 (5 bases each). This TCR was recovered from a man aged 40-55 years with primary liver carcinoma and hepatitis B virus infection. The sample was liver tumor tissue from sampling region 5. Described subset: tumor region T5, tumor centre. CDR3 residues: CASSQSPGWGKETQYF. The CDR3 DNA reads as TGTGCCAGCAGCCAATCTCCTGGCTGGGGGAAAGAGACCCAGTACTTC.